These 18 T cell receptor beta chains came from one sample sequenced in a study of blood T cell repertoires in COVID-19. The assay was immunoSEQ multiplex PCR, and TCRdb's table has in-frame clones only and misses some. The profile covers about 78,000 clones, with 87% appearing a single time and 4.9% taken by the ten largest. Sequencing was done on a sample of peripheral blood. The receptor source for this set is an elderly woman with active or convalescent COVID-19.

The chain has TRBV7-4 and TRBJ1-4; weak D call: TRBD1 (5 bases). This CDR3 has 17 amino acids. Trimming removed 5 bases from V and 0 bases from J, with 16 bases in between. Per germline, CDR1 SGHVT and CDR2 SQSDAQ. The CDR3 here is CASSPDRGTPTNEKLFF. CDR3 sequence (DNA): TGTGCCAGCAGCCCGGACCGGGGGACCCCAACTAATGAAAAACTGTTTTTT.

The chain recombines TRBV29-1 with TRBJ2-3; D may be TRBD1 (5 bases). V was shortened by 3 bases and J by 2 bases, with 12 bases between the two germline ends. The length of the CDR3 is 14 residues. Germline loops: CDR1 SQVTM, CDR2 ANQGSEA. DNA of the CDR3: TGCAGCGTTGATGACAGCAGAAACACAGATACGCAGTATTTT. This codes for CSVDDSRNTDTQYF.

The J gene is TRBJ2-7, the V gene TRBV9; TRBD1 aligns across 12 bases. The trim removed 3 bases at V and 3 bases at J, leaving 4 bases unmatched. This CDR3 comprises 15 residues. Germline V gene lookup returns CDR1 SGDLS and CDR2 YYNGEE. The DNA of the CDR3 is TGTGCCAGCAGCGACGGGACAGGGGGCTTCTACGAGCAGTACTTC. Protein sequence: CASSDGTGGFYEQYF.

J is TRBJ2-2 and V is TRBV19, with 8 bases aligning to TRBD1. V shed 6 bases, J shed 4 bases, and the junction held 10 bases outside the gene matches. The germline CDR1 and CDR2 sequences are LNHDA and SQIVND (reference sequence). This CDR3 comprises 16 residues. The chain's CDR3 is CASRDSGRGPTGELFF. The CDR3 bases are TGTGCCAGTAGAGACTCTGGCAGGGGGCCCACCGGGGAGCTGTTTTTT.

The chain carries TRBV20-1 and TRBJ1-6; possible D gene TRBD1, 6 bases. Germline CDR1 and CDR2: DFQATT and SNEGSKA (reference sequence). This CDR3 is built from 13 residues. V lost 3 bases to trimming and J lost 7 bases, with 10 bases between them. The CDR3 bases are TGCAGTGCTAGTGGGCAGGGGAATTCACCCCTCCACTTT. Translated, it gives CSASGQGNSPLHF.

The chain combines TRBV7-2 with TRBJ2-7, with 8 bases aligning to TRBD2. Germline CDR1 and CDR2: SGHTA and FQGNSA. J gave up 9 bases and V 5 bases, and 12 bases lay outside the gene matches. The length of the CDR3 is 14 residues. The CDR3 DNA follows: TGTGCCAGCAGCGATACCGGGACTAGTGGGGGGCAGTACTTC. Translated: CASSDTGTSGGQYF.

The chain has TRBV4-1 and TRBJ1-5, with D perhaps matching TRBD1 (6 bases). Looked up from germline, CDR1 is MGHRA and CDR2 is YSYEKL. The CDR3 totals 18 residues. Trimming removed 0 bases at V and 2 bases at J, with 17 bases between. CDR3 loop: CASSQDRHIRGGNQPQHF. CDR3 coding DNA: TGCGCCAGCAGCCAAGATCGGCATATCAGGGGTGGCAATCAGCCCCAGCATTTT.

This sequence joins TRBV9 and TRBJ1-5; 8 bases are a match to TRBD1. CDR1 and CDR2 (germline): SGDLS, YYNGEE. CDR3 size: 13 residues. The trim removed 7 bases at V and 4 bases at J, leaving 4 bases unmatched. The CDR3, as DNA: TGTGCCAGCGGACAGGGCATAAATCAGCCCCAGCATTTT. Its protein product is CASGQGINQPQHF.

DNA for the CDR3: TGCAGCGTTGCATCGGGACTAGCGGGAGAGACCCAGTACTTC. Translating it yields CSVASGLAGETQYF. The chain uses TRBV29-1 and TRBJ2-5; 12 bases agree with TRBD2. The germline V gene encodes CDR1 SQVTM and CDR2 ANQGSEA. The CDR3 is 14 residues long. The V and J ends lost 4 bases and 4 bases, in that order; junction bases with no gene match: 4. Variable domain in full (rest from reference TRBV29-1 and TRBJ2-5): SAVISQKPSRDICQRGTSLTIQCQVDSQVTMMFWYRQQPGQSLTLIATANQGSEATYESGFVIDKFPISRPNLTFSTLTVSNMSPEDSSIYLCSVASGLAGETQYFGPGTRLLVL.

The chain employs TRBV12-3 or TRBV12-4 and TRBJ2-3, with TRBD2 identical over 7 bases. Unmatched junction bases numbered 1, after V lost 8 bases and J lost 2 bases. CDR3 length equals 12 residues. This CDR3 reads CASRGDTDTQYF. The CDR3 nucleotides read TGTGCCAGCCGGGGGGACACAGATACGCAGTATTTT.

This clone came up once. This chain joins TRBV11-1 and TRBJ2-7, with TRBD1 matching 9 bases. This CDR3 comprises 14 residues. V lost 5 bases, J lost 5 bases, and 7 bases stayed unmatched. The germline V gene has CDR1 SGHAT and CDR2 FQDESV (reference sequence). The CDR3 nucleotides are TGTGCCAGCAGCAAACCGGGACAGGGCCACGAGCAGTACTTC. Translation: CASSKPGQGHEQYF.

V usage is TRBV24-1 and J usage is TRBJ2-7; TRBD2 might be the D (7 bases). V lost 4 bases and J 6 bases, leaving 24 bases between the germline ends. Germline V CDR1 and CDR2: KGHDR, SFDVKD. The CDR3 spans 17 residues. CDR3 nucleotides: TGTGCCACCAGTGACCCTGATCGATTGGGGGGGCGAAGCGAGCAGTACTTC. Its translation is CATSDPDRLGGRSEQYF.

The rearrangement uses TRBV24-1 and TRBJ2-1; TRBD1 might be the D (5 bases). Trimming took off 4 bases at V and 10 bases at J, with 22 bases between the two ends. Looked up from germline, CDR1 is KGHDR and CDR2 is SFDVKD. This CDR3 is built from 16 residues. Written as DNA, the CDR3 is TGTGCCACCAGTGAAGTATTGGGGCCGACCGAACGGGAGCAGTTCTTC. The encoded protein is CATSEVLGPTEREQFF.

Here the CDR3 DNA reads TGTGCCAGCAGACGAGGTAACAATCAGCCCCAGCATTTT. It is translated as CASRRGNNQPQHF. J is TRBJ1-5 and V is TRBV12-3 or TRBV12-4; D not resolved. Trimming removed 6 bases from V and 3 bases from J, with 9 bases in between. The CDR3 runs 13 residues.

The chain uses TRBV7-9 and TRBJ1-5; 8 bases align to TRBD1. Losses at the gene ends were 4 bases for V and 2 bases for J; bases not matched to a gene: 1. There are 14 residues in the CDR3. Germline CDR1 SEHNR, CDR2 FQNEAQ (reference sequence). CDR3 in amino acids: CASSSGQGNQPQHF. CDR3 DNA: TGTGCCAGCAGCTCGGGACAGGGCAATCAGCCCCAGCATTTT.

The chain uses TRBV19 and TRBJ2-1; a possible D gene is TRBD2 (7 bases). CDR3 size: 14 residues. V was shortened by 5 bases and J by 6 bases, with 14 bases between the two germline ends. Germline CDR1 is LNHDA and CDR2 is SQIVND (reference sequence). The CDR3 loop is CASSSGGGVNEQFF. The CDR3 DNA reads as TGTGCCAGTAGTTCCGGCGGGGGCGTCAATGAGCAGTTCTTC.

The CDR3 nucleotides are TGCAGCGTTGGCGGGGGAACCGGGACGGCCTATGGCTACACCTTC. As protein: CSVGGGTGTAYGYTF. This chain links TRBV29-1 with TRBJ1-2; TRBD1 is a possible D gene (5 bases). CDR3 length: 15 residues. Trimming pared 4 bases from V and 4 bases from J, leaving 19 bases between. Germline V gene data show CDR1 as SQVTM and CDR2 as ANQGSEA.

This chain joins TRBV28 and TRBJ2-1; 8 nucleotides agree with TRBD1. Germline V lookup: CDR1 MDHEN, CDR2 SYDVKM. V lost 4 bases, J lost 5 bases, and 7 bases stayed unmatched. The CDR3 length is 15 residues. As DNA, the CDR3 is TGTGCCAGCAGTTCCACCGGGACAGGTAACAATGAGCAGTTCTTC. Amino acid sequence: CASSSTGTGNNEQFF. The complete variable domain, with remaining parts taken from reference TRBV28 and TRBJ2-1, reads DVKVTQSSRYLVKRTGEKVFLECVQDMDHENMFWYRQDPGLGLRLIYFSYDVKMKEKGDIPEGYSVSREKKERFSLILESASTNQTSMYLCASSSTGTGNNEQFFGPGTRLTVL.